Listed below are T cell receptor beta chains from one sample, sequenced in a study of cytomegalovirus exposure and HLA in healthy donors. Assay: immunoSEQ multiplex PCR; the TCRdb copy retains only in-frame clones and omits some. Of about 120,000 clones listed, over 60% are singletons. Sequencing used PBMCs. The receptors stem from a man younger than 45 in good health and CMV-seropositive. The conserved cysteine and the conserved F or W are not part of the CDR3 here. The D gene is left open where the match is weak.

v_call: TRBV20-1
d_call: TRBD2
cdr3_aa: SVVRGGEQY

v_call: TRBV5-1
d_call: -
cdr3_aa: ASSLSSGTNEKLF

v_call: TRBV5-1
d_call: TRBD2
cdr3_aa: ASSSWGGGDSYNEQF

v_call: TRBV30
d_call: TRBD1
cdr3_aa: ALEPGQTSYEQY

v_call: TRBV5-1
d_call: TRBD2
cdr3_aa: ASSLVASGGSSYEQY

v_call: TRBV5-4
d_call: TRBD1
cdr3_aa: ASSSDRPRGGYT

v_call: TRBV27
d_call: -
cdr3_aa: ASSLLGAVGELF

v_call: TRBV29-1
d_call: -
cdr3_aa: SVDTDRSSYNEQF

v_call: TRBV5-4
d_call: -
cdr3_aa: ASSLAPGTTGANGLT

v_call: TRBV4-2
d_call: -
cdr3_aa: ASSQSGLFNYGYT

v_call: TRBV19
d_call: TRBD1
cdr3_aa: ASSPWTGLAREQY

v_call: TRBV5-1
d_call: -
cdr3_aa: ASSSDSLYGYT

v_call: TRBV21-1
d_call: -
cdr3_aa: ASGSGGAGTDTQY

v_call: TRBV28
d_call: TRBD1
cdr3_aa: ASRIYRGLGNTIY

v_call: TRBV7-4
d_call: -
cdr3_aa: ASSTYTYEQY

v_call: TRBV27
d_call: -
cdr3_aa: ASSFDSYGYT

v_call: TRBV5-4
d_call: -
cdr3_aa: ASSDRTSYEQY

v_call: TRBV19
d_call: TRBD1
cdr3_aa: ASSVYRGRTNNEQF

v_call: TRBV30
d_call: TRBD1
cdr3_aa: ARSGQPNTEAF

v_call: TRBV10-3
d_call: -
cdr3_aa: AITPQARFYGYT

v_call: TRBV5-8
d_call: TRBD2
cdr3_aa: ASSLVAGGPGEQF

v_call: TRBV5-1
d_call: -
cdr3_aa: ASSLRDGSSYEQY

v_call: TRBV5-1
d_call: TRBD2
cdr3_aa: ASSFSGEETQY

v_call: TRBV15
d_call: TRBD2
cdr3_aa: ATSSLGQGGSGGQETQY

v_call: TRBV29-1
d_call: -
cdr3_aa: SVAPSSYEQY

v_call: TRBV10-3
d_call: -
cdr3_aa: AIGGAGGTEAF

v_call: TRBV9
d_call: TRBD1
cdr3_aa: ASSEWTGHSPLH

v_call: TRBV27
d_call: -
cdr3_aa: ASSASAGPSNQPQH

v_call: TRBV9
d_call: TRBD2
cdr3_aa: ASGPGGGTYEQY

v_call: TRBV6-1
d_call: -
cdr3_aa: ASSEAGTVQPQH

v_call: TRBV19
d_call: -
cdr3_aa: ASKRGNEKLF

v_call: TRBV10-3
d_call: TRBD1
cdr3_aa: AISMGQGYGQPQH

v_call: TRBV18
d_call: TRBD2
cdr3_aa: ASSSTSGYEQY

v_call: TRBV19
d_call: TRBD1
cdr3_aa: ASSNPGTAETQY

v_call: TRBV27
d_call: TRBD1
cdr3_aa: ASNRGTEAF

v_call: TRBV7-9
d_call: TRBD1
cdr3_aa: SSSSLRGDRSEAF

v_call: TRBV11-1
d_call: TRBD2
cdr3_aa: ASSFGGETDTQY

v_call: TRBV6-5
d_call: -
cdr3_aa: ASSYAGLKAF

v_call: TRBV5-6
d_call: -
cdr3_aa: ASSRTGNTEAF

v_call: TRBV7-3
d_call: TRBD2
cdr3_aa: ASSLAGGPYEQY

v_call: TRBV19
d_call: -
cdr3_aa: ASSSGLLSSYEQY

v_call: TRBV4-3
d_call: -
cdr3_aa: ASSQGTREKLF

v_call: TRBV23-1
d_call: TRBD1
cdr3_aa: ASSQGQGIGETQY

v_call: TRBV29-1
d_call: -
cdr3_aa: SVEMEGFGYT

v_call: TRBV5-1
d_call: TRBD1
cdr3_aa: ASSGSGTGSYNEQF

v_call: TRBV6-6
d_call: TRBD1
cdr3_aa: ASSPGTGGRTQY

v_call: TRBV2
d_call: TRBD1
cdr3_aa: ASIPGTVEPGAF

v_call: TRBV7-9
d_call: -
cdr3_aa: ASSLGGPGTIY